This T cell receptor (beta chain) was recovered during a study of identical twins. General study points: Conclusions relied on cross-sectional statistical analysis, not following the same donors. Abundant cord blood beta clonotypes carried fewer insertions; memory repertoires showed none.

Template switching added a universal primer site; cDNA carried unique molecular identifiers. One entry per CDR3 protein results from TCRdb running MiXCR on the 5' RACE reads. The table shows about 1.7 million distinct CDR3 sequences, with under 35% occurring only once. About this clonotype itself: Its antigen remains unidentified.

CDR3 size: 11 residues. The germline gives CDR1 LGHNT, CDR2 FRNRAP. V lost 11 bases, J lost 1 base, and 8 bases lay in between. The sample taken for sequencing was cord blood. The chain joins TRBV12-5 to TRBJ1-1, with D unclear. This clonotype originated in a newborn girl in good health. The CDR3 nucleotides are TGTGCTGGCTACGGGAACACTGAAGCTTTCTTT. Protein product: CAGYGNTEAFF.